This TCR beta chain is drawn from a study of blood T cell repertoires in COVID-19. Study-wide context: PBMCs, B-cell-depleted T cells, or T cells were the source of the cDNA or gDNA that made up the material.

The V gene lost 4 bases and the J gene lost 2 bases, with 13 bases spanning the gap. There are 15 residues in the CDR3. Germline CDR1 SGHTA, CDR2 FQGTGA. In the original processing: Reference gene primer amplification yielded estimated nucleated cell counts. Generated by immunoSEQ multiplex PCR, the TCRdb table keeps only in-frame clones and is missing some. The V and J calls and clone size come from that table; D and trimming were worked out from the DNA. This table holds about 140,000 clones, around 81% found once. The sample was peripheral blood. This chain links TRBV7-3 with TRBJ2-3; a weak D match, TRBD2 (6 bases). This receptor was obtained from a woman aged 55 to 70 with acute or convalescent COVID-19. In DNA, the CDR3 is TGTGCCAGCAGCTCCATCTCGCGGGACACAGATACGCAGTATTTT. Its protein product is CASSSISRDTDTQYF.